This is a list of T cell receptor beta chains from one sample in a study of cytomegalovirus exposure and HLA in healthy donors. Repertoires were generated with immunoSEQ multiplex PCR, while TCRdb's copy carries only in-frame clones and drops some. The repertoire has some 250,000 clones, 82% of them found once; the top ten carry 5.4%. Sample: PBMCs. These receptors all come from a woman aged 40 to 55 in good health and CMV-seropositive. Both conserved end residues are part of each CDR3. The order of the fields is V gene, clone size, CDR3 length, J gene, D gene, CDR3 protein, CDR3 DNA. A D gene is named only where the DNA matches it firmly. For some rows the clone size is stated as once, few or many, or as a class when expanded; others skip it.

TRBV5-6	NA	15	TRBJ2-1	TRBD1	CASSVPGQGYNEQFF	TGTGCCAGCAGCGTACCGGGACAGGGGTACAATGAGCAGTTCTTC
TRBV7-6	NA	15	TRBJ2-3	NA	CASSLAPAATDTQYF	TGTGCCAGCAGCTTAGCGCCTGCGGCGACAGATACGCAGTATTTT
TRBV11-1	NA	18	TRBJ2-1	TRBD2	CASRGEASRGELWNEQFF	TGTGCCAGCAGGGGGGAGGCTAGCCGGGGGGAGCTTTGGAATGAGCAGTTCTTC
TRBV4-1	few	16	TRBJ1-5	NA	CASSQDIRAARQPQHF	TGTGCCAGCAGCCAAGATATCAGGGCGGCACGTCAGCCCCAGCATTTT
TRBV5-6	NA	15	TRBJ1-5	TRBD1	CASSLIGQGNQPQHF	TGTGCCAGCAGCTTGATCGGACAGGGCAATCAGCCCCAGCATTTT
TRBV11-2	NA	13	TRBJ2-5	NA	CASSLGSGETQYF	TGTGCCAGCAGCTTAGGGAGCGGGGAGACCCAGTACTTC
TRBV4-2	NA	14	TRBJ2-1	TRBD2	CASSQVVAGNEQFF	TGTGCCAGCAGCCAAGTGGTAGCGGGAAACGAGCAGTTCTTC
TRBV6-4	NA	13	TRBJ2-3	TRBD2	CASSDGRGNTQYF	TGTGCCAGCAGTGACGGGAGGGGAAATACGCAGTATTTT
TRBV2	NA	14	TRBJ2-7	TRBD2	CASSEGLAVNEQYF	TGTGCCAGCAGTGAGGGACTAGCAGTCAACGAGCAGTACTTC
TRBV4-3	NA	14	TRBJ1-5	NA	CASSQDSFNQPQHF	TGCGCCAGCAGCCAAGACTCCTTTAATCAGCCCCAGCATTTT
TRBV7-2	NA	18	TRBJ2-7	TRBD2	CASSQRALAGGPNYEQYF	TGTGCCAGCAGCCAAAGGGCCTTAGCGGGAGGTCCTAACTACGAGCAGTACTTC
TRBV5-8	NA	18	TRBJ1-1	TRBD1	CASSRLPTQGAVGTEAFF	TGTGCCAGCAGCCGATTACCGACTCAGGGGGCGGTTGGCACTGAAGCTTTCTTT
TRBV4-1	NA	17	TRBJ2-7	TRBD1	CASSQEGGDRGSYEQYF	TGCGCCAGCAGCCAAGAAGGGGGGGACAGGGGCTCCTACGAGCAGTACTTC
TRBV9	once	15	TRBJ2-5	TRBD2	CASNRLAGGHETQYF	TGTGCCAGCAATAGACTAGCGGGGGGGCATGAGACCCAGTACTTC
TRBV7-9	NA	18	TRBJ2-1	TRBD2	CASSSWRKGLAGDNEQFF	TGTGCCAGCAGCTCGTGGCGAAAGGGACTAGCGGGAGACAATGAGCAGTTCTTC
TRBV7-2	once	18	TRBJ2-7	NA	CASSLLSGNRRGTYEQYF	TGTGCCAGCAGCTTATTGTCAGGGAATCGGCGCGGCACCTACGAGCAGTACTTC